This TCR beta chain stems from a study of T cells in Graves' hyperthyroidism and ophthalmopathy. Findings of the study overall: Blood also held most thyroid clonotypes expanded beyond 0.001.

CDR1 and CDR2 (germline): DFQATT, SNEGSKA (reference sequence). V lost 6 bases, J lost 4 bases, and 6 bases stayed unmatched. This CDR3 comprises 13 residues. Isolation of PBMCs was performed on around 9.8 ml fresh peripheral blood. Worth noting for this clonotype: Its matching antigen is unknown.

The investigators amplified TCR beta CDR3 regions from RNA transcripts. The HTBI set primed first-round TCR CDR3 RT-PCR. One entry per CDR3 protein results from TCRdb running MiXCR on the multiplex PCR reads. The sample holds hundreds of thousands of distinct CDR3 sequences, approximately 19% seen once. The sequence derives from a woman aged 45 to 65 with Graves' hyperthyroidism that later progressed to Graves' ophthalmopathy. This chain connects TRBV20-1 to TRBJ2-7; 10 bases are a match to TRBD1. The sequencing input was blood. CDR3 DNA sequence: TGCAGTGCAATCGACAGGGGGCTTTACGAGCAGTACTTC. The encoded protein is CSAIDRGLYEQYF.